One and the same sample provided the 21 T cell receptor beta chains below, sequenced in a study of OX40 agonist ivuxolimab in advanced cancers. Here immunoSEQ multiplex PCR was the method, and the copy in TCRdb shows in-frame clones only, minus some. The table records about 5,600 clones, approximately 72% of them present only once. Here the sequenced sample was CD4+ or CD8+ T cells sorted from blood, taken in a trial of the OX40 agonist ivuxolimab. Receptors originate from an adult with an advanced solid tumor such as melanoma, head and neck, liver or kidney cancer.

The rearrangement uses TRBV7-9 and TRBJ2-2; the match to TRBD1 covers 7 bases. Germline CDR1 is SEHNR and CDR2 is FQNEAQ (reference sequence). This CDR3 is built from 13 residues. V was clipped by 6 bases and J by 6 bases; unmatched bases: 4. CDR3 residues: CASSPQGSGELFF. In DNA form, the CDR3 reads TGTGCCAGCAGTCCACAGGGGTCCGGGGAGCTGTTTTTT.

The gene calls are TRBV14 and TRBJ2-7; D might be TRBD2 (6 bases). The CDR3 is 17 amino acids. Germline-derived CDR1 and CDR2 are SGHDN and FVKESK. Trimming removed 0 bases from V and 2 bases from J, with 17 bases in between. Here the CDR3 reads CASSQDHRDSAPYEQYF. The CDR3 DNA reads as TGTGCCAGCAGCCAAGATCATAGGGACTCAGCCCCCTACGAGCAGTACTTC.

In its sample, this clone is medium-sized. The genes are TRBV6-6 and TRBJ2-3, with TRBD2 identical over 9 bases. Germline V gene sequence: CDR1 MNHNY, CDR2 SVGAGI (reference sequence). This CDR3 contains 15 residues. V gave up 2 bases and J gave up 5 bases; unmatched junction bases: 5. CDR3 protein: CASSYVAGEVDTQYF. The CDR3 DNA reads TGTGCCAGCAGTTACGTAGCGGGAGAAGTAGATACGCAGTATTTT.

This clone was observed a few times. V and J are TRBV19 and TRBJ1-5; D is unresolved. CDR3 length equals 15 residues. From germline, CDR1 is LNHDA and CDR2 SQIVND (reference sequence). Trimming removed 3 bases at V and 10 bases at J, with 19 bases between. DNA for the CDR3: TGTGCCAGTAGTATCCTCCACTTGGGTGGCGGACCCCAGCATTTT. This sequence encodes CASSILHLGGGPQHF. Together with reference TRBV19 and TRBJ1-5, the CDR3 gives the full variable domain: DGGITQSPKYLFRKEGQNVTLSCEQNLNHDAMYWYRQDPGQGLRLIYYSQIVNDFQKGDIAEGYSVSREKKESFPLTVTSAQKNPTAFYLCASSILHLGGGPQHFGDGTRLSIL.

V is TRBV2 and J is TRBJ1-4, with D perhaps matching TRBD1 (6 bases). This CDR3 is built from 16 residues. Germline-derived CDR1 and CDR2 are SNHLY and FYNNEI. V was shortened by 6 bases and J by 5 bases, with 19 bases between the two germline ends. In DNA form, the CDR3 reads TGTGCCAGCAGAGCCGGGACACCATGGCGAAATGAAAAACTGTTTTTT. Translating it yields CASRAGTPWRNEKLFF.

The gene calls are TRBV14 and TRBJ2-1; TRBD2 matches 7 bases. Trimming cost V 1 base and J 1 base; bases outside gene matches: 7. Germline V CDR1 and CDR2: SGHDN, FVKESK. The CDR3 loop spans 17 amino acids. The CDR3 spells CASSQVLPAGSYNEQFF. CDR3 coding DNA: TGTGCCAGCAGCCAAGTACTACCAGCGGGGTCCTACAATGAGCAGTTCTTC.

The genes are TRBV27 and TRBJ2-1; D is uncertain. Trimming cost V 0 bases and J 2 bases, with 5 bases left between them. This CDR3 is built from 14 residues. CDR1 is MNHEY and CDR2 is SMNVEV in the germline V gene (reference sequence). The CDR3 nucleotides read TGTGCCAGCAGTTTATCGGGGACCTACAATGAGCAGTTCTTC. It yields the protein CASSLSGTYNEQFF.

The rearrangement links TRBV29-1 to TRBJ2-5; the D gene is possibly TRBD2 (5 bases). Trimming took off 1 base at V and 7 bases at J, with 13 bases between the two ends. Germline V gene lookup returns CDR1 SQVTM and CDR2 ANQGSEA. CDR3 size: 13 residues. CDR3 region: CSVEADSAGTQYF. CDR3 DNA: TGCAGCGTTGAAGCGGATAGCGCCGGGACCCAGTACTTC.

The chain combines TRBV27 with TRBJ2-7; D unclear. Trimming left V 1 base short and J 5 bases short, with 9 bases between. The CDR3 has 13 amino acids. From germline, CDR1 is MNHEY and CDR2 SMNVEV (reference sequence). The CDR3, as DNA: TGTGCCAGCAGTTTATTCGGGTGGAACGAGCAGTACTTC. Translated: CASSLFGWNEQYF.

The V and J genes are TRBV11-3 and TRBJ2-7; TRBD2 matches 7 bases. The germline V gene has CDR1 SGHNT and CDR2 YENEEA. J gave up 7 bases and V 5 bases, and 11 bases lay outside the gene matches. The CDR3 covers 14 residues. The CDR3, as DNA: TGTGCCAGCAGCCGAGCGGGGATATCTGGGGAGCAGTACTTC. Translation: CASSRAGISGEQYF.

This chain's CDR3 is CASTLRRTMNTEAFF. The CDR3 DNA is TGTGCCAGCACTCTACGGCGGACAATGAACACTGAAGCTTTCTTT. The chain carries TRBV6-5 and TRBJ1-1; a weak D match, TRBD1 (5 bases). The CDR3 has 15 residues. Germline V lookup: CDR1 MNHEY, CDR2 SVGAGI. Trimming removed 7 bases from V and 0 bases from J, with 15 bases in between.

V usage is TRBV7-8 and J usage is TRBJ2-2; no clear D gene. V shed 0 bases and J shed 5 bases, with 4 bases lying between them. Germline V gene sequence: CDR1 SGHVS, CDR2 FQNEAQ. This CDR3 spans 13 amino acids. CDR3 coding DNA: TGTGCCAGCAGCTTAGCTGAGACCGGGGAGCTGTTTTTT. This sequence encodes CASSLAETGELFF.

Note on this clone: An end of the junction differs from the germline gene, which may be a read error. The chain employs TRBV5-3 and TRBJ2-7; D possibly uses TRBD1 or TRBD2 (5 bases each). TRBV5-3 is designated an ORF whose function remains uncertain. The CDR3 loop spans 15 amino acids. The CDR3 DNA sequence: TGTGCCAGCAGCTTGATGGTTTTTGGGGGCTACGAGCAGTACTTC. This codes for CASSLMVFGGYEQYF.

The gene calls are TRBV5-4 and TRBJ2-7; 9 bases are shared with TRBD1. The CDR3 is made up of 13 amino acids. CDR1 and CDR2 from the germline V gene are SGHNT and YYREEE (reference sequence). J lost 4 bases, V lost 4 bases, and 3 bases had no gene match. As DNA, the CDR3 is TGTGCCAGCAGCAGTGGACAGGGGTACGAGCAGTACTTC. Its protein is CASSSGQGYEQYF.

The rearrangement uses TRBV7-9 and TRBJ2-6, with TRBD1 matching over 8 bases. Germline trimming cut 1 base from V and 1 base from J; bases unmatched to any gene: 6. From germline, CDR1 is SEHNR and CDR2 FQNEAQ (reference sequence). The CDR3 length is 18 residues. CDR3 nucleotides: TGTGCCAGCAGCTTAGACAGGGGGAGTCCGTCTGGGGCCAACGTCCTGACTTTC. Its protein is CASSLDRGSPSGANVLTF.

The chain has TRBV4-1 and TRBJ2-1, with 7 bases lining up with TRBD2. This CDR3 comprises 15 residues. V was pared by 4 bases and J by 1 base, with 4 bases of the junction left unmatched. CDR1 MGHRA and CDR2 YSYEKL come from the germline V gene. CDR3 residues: CASSLGRESYNEQFF. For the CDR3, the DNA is TGCGCCAGCAGCCTTGGGAGGGAATCCTACAATGAGCAGTTCTTC.

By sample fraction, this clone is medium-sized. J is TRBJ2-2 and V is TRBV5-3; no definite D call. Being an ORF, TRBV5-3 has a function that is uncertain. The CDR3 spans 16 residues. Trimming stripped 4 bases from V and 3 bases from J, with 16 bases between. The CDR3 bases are TGTGCCAGAAGCACTACCCCTTCTGTCGACACCGGGGAGCTGTTTTTT. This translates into CARSTTPSVDTGELFF.

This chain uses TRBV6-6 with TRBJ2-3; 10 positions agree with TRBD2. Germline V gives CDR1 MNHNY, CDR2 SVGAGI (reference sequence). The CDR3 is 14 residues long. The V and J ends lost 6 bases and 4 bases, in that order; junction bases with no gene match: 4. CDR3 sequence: CASRKREGPDTQYF. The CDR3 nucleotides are TGTGCCAGCAGGAAGCGGGAGGGCCCAGATACGCAGTATTTT.

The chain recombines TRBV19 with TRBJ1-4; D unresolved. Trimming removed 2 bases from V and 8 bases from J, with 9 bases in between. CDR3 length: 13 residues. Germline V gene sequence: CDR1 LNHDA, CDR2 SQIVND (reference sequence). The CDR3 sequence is CASSIRSGEKLFF. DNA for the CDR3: TGTGCCAGTAGTATAAGGTCGGGCGAAAAACTGTTTTTT.

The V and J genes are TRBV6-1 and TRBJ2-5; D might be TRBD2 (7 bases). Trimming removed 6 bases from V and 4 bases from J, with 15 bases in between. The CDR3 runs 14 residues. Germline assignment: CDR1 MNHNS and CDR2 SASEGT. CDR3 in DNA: TGTGCCAGCAGCGCCCGTAGGGGGGGAGAGACCCAGTACTTC. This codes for CASSARRGGETQYF.

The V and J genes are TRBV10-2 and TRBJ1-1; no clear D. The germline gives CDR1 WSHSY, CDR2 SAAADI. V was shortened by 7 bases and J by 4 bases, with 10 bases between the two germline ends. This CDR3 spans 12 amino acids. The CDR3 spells CASKGLATEAFF. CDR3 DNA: TGCGCCAGCAAGGGCCTCGCCACTGAAGCTTTCTTT.